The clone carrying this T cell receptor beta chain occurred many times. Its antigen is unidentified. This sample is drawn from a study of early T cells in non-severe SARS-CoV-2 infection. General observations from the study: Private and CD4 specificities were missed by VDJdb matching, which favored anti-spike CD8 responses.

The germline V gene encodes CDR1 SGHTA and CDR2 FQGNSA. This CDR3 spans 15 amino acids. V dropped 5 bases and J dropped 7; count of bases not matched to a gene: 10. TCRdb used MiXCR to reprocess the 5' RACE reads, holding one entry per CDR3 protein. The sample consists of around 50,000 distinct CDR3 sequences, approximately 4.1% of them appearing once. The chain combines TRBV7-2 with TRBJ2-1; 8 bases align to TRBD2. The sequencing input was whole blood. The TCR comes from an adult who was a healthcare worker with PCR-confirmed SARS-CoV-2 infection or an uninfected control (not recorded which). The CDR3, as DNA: TGTGCCAGCAGCCCAGCGGGAGAATGGATGAATGAGCAGTTCTTC. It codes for CASSPAGEWMNEQFF. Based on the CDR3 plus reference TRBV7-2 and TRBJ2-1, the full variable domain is GAGVSQSPSNKVTEKGKDVELRCDPISGHTALYWYRQSLGQGLEFLIYFQGNSAPDKSGLPSDRFSAERTGGSVSTLTIQRTQQEDSAVYLCASSPAGEWMNEQFFGPGTRLTVL.